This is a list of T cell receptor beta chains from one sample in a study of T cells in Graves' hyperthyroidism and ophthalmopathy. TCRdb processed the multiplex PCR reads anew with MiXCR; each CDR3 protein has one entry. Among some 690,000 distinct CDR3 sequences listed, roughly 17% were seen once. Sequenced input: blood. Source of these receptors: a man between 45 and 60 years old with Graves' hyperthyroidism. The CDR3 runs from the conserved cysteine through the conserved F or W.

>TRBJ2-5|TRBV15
CATSRTGAGGRETQYF
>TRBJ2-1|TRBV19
CASSMQGGNNEQFF
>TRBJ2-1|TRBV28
CASVGPTEQFF
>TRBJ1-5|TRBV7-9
CASSLQPDSNQPQQF
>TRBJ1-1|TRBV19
CASSMAQGPNTEAFF
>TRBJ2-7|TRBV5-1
CASSLEGPTYEQYF
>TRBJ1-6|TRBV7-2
CASSLGAGGRSPLHF
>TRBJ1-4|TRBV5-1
CASSLVIGTDEKLFF
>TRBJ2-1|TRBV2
CASRKTSGRPNEQFF
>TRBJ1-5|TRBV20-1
CSARPRDRGLGQPQHF
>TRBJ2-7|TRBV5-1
CASSLGLATVSYEQYF
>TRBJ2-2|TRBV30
CAWSTLVAGELFF
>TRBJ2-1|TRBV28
CASSRQDRGNEQFF
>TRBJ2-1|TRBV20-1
CSAPSLAGASYNEQFF
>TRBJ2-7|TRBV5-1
CASSSNPTGAYEQYF
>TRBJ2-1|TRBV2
CASSGGTSDNEQFF
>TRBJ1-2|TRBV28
CASSLTGAVGYTF
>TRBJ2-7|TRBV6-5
CASSYQGASEQYF
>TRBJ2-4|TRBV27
CASSLFRAGAVKNIQYF
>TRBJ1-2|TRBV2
CASSERGPRNYGYTF
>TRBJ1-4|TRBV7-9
CASSLGPWGEKLFF
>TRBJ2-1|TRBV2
CASSDPLAGEYNEQFF
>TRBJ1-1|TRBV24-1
CATSDWTDTEAFF
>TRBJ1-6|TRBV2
CASSEGQGFSSPLHF
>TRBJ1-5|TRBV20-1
CSAPQRGQPQHF
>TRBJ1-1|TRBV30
CAWSTQGNTEAFF
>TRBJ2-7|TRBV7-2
CASSHEAGGLREQYF
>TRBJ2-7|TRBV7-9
CASSDVGGEQYF
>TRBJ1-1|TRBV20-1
CSASPGGRGNTEAFF
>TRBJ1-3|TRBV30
CAWDRDSGNTIYF
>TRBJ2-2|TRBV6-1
CASRPGGRTGVTGELFF
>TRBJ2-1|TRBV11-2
CASSLGLPTGNEQFF
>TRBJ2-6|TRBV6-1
CASSQRGRGANVLTF
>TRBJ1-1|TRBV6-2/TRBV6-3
CASRLRGGRLTEAFF
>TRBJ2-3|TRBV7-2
CASSFGLAGGIADTQYF
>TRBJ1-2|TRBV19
CASLSGTDEFNGYTF
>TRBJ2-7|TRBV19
CASSIAGTGNYEQYF
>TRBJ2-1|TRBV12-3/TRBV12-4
CASSWAYNEQFF
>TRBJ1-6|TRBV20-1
CSARDGQGASPLHF
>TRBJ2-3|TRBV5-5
CASSTGLAGDADTQYF
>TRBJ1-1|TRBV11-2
CASSLDLGSDTEAFF
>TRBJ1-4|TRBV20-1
CSARGATNEKLFF
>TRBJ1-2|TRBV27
CASSLGVGNYGYTF
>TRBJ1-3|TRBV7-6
CASSLGNSETGNTIYF
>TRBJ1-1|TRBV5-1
CASAPGDSNTEAFF
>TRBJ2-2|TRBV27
CASSLTGSWVGELFF
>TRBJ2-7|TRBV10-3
CAISESTTLTYEQYF
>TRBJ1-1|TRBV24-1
CATSDSRGTHEPRAFF
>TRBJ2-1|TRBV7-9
CASSRASGRARNEQFF
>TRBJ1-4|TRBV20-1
CSASPQEARFREKLFF
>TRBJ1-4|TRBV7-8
CASSPRGAQAGQKLFF
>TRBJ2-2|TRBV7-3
CASSLTEGAGELFF
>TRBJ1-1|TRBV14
CASSQDRADRAYGAEAFF
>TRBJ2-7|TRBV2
CASHCGSYEQYF
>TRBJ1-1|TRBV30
CAWSVAGYTEAFF